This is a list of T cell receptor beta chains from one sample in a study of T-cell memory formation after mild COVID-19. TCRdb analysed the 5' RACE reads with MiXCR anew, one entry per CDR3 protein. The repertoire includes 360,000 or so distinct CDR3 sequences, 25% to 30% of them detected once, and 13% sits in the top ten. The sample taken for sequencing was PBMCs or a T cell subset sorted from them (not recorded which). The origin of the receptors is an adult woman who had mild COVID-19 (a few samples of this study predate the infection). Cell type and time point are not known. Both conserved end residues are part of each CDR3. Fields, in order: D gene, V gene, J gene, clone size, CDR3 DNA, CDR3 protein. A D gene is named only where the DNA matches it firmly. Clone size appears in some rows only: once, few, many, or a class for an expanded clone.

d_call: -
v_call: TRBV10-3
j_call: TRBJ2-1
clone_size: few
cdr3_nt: TGTGCCATCAGTGAGTTCCAGGGAAATGAGCAGTTCTTC
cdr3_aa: CAISEFQGNEQFF

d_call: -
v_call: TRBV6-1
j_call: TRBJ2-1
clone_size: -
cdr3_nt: TGTGCCAGCAGTGTCACTAGTCCGCCCCCGAATGAGCAGTTCTTC
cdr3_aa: CASSVTSPPPNEQFF

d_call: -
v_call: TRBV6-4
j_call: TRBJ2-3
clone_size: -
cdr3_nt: TGTGCCAGCAGTGACTCGGGTAGGGCAGATACGCAGTATTTT
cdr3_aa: CASSDSGRADTQYF

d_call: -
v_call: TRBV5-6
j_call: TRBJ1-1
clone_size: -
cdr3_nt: TGTGCCAGCAGCCCCTGGGGGCAGTTGAGTGAAGCTTTCTTT
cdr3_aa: CASSPWGQLSEAFF

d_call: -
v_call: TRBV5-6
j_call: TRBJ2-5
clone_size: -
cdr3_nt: TGTGCCAGCAGAAACGGACCTCCCCAGTACTTC
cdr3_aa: CASRNGPPQYF

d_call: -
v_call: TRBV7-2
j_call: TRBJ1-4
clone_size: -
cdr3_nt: TGTGCCAGCAAGGTGGGGCCAGGGACTGAAAATGAAAAACTGTTTTTT
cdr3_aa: CASKVGPGTENEKLFF

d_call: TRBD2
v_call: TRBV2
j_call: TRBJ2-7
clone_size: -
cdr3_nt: TGTGCCAGCAGTGACTCCGGGGGAGGGACCTACGAGCAGTACTTC
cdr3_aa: CASSDSGGGTYEQYF

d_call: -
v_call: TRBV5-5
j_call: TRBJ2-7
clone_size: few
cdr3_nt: TGTGCCAGCAGCTTGGCAGGGGTGGGGGCCTACGAGCAGTACTTC
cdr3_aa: CASSLAGVGAYEQYF

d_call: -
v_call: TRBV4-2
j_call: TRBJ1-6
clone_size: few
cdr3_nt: TGTGCCAGCAGCCAAGGGGGCGCGGGGTCACCCCTCCACTTT
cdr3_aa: CASSQGGAGSPLHF

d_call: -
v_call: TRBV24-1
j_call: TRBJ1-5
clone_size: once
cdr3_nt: TGTGCCACCAGTGATTCAGGCAGGGTATCCCCTCAGCCCCAGCATTTT
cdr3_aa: CATSDSGRVSPQPQHF

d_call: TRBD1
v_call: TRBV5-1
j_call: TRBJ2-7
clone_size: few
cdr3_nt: TGCGCCAGCAGATGGAACAGGGGTGGTTCCTACGAGCAGTACTTC
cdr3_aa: CASRWNRGGSYEQYF

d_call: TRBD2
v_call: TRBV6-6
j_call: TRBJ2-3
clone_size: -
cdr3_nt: TGTGCCAGCAGTTACGGGAGGGGCCTAAGTGCAGATACGCAGTATTTT
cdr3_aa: CASSYGRGLSADTQYF

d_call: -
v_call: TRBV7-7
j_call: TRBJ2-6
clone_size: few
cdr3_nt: TGTGCCAGCAGCCCATCAAGGGACACCACCTCTGGGGCCAACGTCCTGACTTTC
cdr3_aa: CASSPSRDTTSGANVLTF

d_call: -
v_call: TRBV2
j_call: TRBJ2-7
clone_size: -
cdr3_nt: TGTGCCAGCAGATCAGGGGTCTCCTACGAGCAGTACTTC
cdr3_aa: CASRSGVSYEQYF

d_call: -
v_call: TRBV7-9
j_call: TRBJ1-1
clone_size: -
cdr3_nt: TGTGCCAGCAGCTTCTCAGTTACCACTGAAGCTTTCTTT
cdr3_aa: CASSFSVTTEAFF

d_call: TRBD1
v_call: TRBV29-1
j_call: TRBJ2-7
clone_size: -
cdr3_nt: TGCAGCGCCCGGACTGGACAGGGCTACGAGCAGTACTTC
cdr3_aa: CSARTGQGYEQYF

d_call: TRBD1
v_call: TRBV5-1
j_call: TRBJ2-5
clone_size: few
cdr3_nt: TGCGCCAGTACGTTGCCAGGGGGCCCGTTCCAAGAGACCCAGTACTTC
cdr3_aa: CASTLPGGPFQETQYF

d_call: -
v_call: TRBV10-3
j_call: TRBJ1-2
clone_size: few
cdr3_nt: TGTGCCATCAGGACGGGACCCCTCCATTCGGACGGCTACACCTTC
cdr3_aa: CAIRTGPLHSDGYTF

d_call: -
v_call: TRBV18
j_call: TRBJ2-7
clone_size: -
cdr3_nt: TGTGCCAGCTCACCACAAGGACAAGCCTACGAGCAGTACTTC
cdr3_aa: CASSPQGQAYEQYF

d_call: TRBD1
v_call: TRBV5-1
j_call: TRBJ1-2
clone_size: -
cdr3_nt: TGCGCCAGCAGCTTGACCGGACAGGGGCCCTATGGCTACACCTTC
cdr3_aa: CASSLTGQGPYGYTF

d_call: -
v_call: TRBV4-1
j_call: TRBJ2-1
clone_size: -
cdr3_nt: TGCGCCAGCAGCCAAGAGGTTCCAGTGCGCAGGGACAATGAGCAGTTCTTC
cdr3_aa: CASSQEVPVRRDNEQFF

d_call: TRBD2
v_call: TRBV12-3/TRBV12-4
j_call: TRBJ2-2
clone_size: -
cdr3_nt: TGTGCCAGCAGTTTAAGACCATTCCCCGTCGGACTAGCGGGAGGGCCGAACACCGGGGAGCTGTTTTTT
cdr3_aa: CASSLRPFPVGLAGGPNTGELFF

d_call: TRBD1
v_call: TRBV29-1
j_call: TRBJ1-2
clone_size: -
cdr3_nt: TGCAGCGACTCCGGGACAGGGTATTTCTATGGCTACACCTTC
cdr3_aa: CSDSGTGYFYGYTF